This T cell receptor (beta chain) was documented in a study of T cells in Graves' hyperthyroidism and ophthalmopathy (dated by TCRdb to between 2017 and 2020). Context from the whole study: Peripheral blood samples were taken at the time of initial diagnosis, prior to any treatment. Prospective prediction of ophthalmopathy was tested in an independent validation cohort consisting of 18 to 20 hyperthyroidism patients and 15 to 17 patients who later progressed to ophthalmopathy. For training and testing, the 80 to 100 patients in the discovery cohort were randomly divided in a 7:3 ratio. In addition, the study compared T-cell repertoires in thyroid tissue and in blood from six Graves' hyperthyroidism patients. The paper describes TCR Vbeta CDR3 sequencing of about 140 peripheral blood samples, made up of fewer than 50 ophthalmopathy patients, around 78 hyperthyroidism patients and 17 progressor patients. A discovery cohort of approximately 97 patients, roughly 45 with Graves' ophthalmopathy and under 60 with stable Graves' hyperthyroidism, was used to find distinguishing TCR V-J signatures. After blood sampling, hyperthyroidism patients were treated with methimazole at a starting dose of 30 mg daily, and ophthalmopathy patients were treated with high-dose intravenous methylprednisolone.

The research as a whole found: In validation, progression to ophthalmopathy was predicted by the model with roughly 71% sensitivity and approximately 78% specificity, a median of about 6.4 months before onset. Blood samples also contained most of the expanded thyroid clonotypes (frequency above 0.001), which suggests that blood repertoires may reflect thyroid immune responses. Sample size was not statistically predetermined, and blinding of investigators to group allocation was not performed. In cross-validation, a model built on a 13 V-J signature told ophthalmopathy apart from stable hyperthyroidism with approximately 90% sensitivity and about 81% specificity, and in testing the same model reached 80%/75%.

This clonotype was observed many times. The antigen it binds to is not known. One base away there is no much larger clone; base qualities are not given. Hyperthyroidism patients were newly diagnosed, had a disease duration of under 2 months, and were aged 18 to 65 years. Any patient with an uncontrolled infection, another autoimmune disease, pregnancy or lactation was excluded. Clinical symptoms, serum thyroxine and TRAb, thyroid ultrasound, and orbital computed tomography formed the basis for the diagnoses. Blood from progressor patients was drawn when they were first diagnosed with hyperthyroidism, before any ophthalmopathy symptoms appeared. PBMCs were isolated from about 10 ml of fresh peripheral blood by Ficoll-Paque density gradient centrifugation. Progressor patients were initially diagnosed with Graves' hyperthyroidism and developed ophthalmopathy during follow-up. Trizol reagent was used to extract total RNA, and RNA quality was then checked on an Agilent 2100 Bioanalyzer.

The TCR beta CDR3 regions were amplified from RNA transcripts. A first-round RT-PCR of the TCR CDR3 used the HTBI primer set with the Qiagen OneStep RT-PCR kit. Libraries were constructed in a second round of multiplex PCR, after which size selection and purification were performed. Sequencing of the libraries was done on an Illumina HiSeq2000 using paired-end 100 bp reads. The original pipeline was this. SOAPnuke was used to process the raw data, with reads discarded if the reads contained adapters or uncalled bases, had a mean Phred below 15, or lacked an exact constant-primer or identifier match. High-quality paired reads were merged using COPE v1.2.5, and each unique nucleotide sequence was defined as a clonotype. Clonotypes were aligned to IMGT TRBV, TRBD and TRBJ reference segments using MiTCR v1.1. Analysis was restricted to V-J combinations with a frequency above 0.0001, which covered approximately 99% of repertoires. A TCS score was defined as the ratio between F50 (clonal expansion) and ExV (chaos), using BLOSUM62-based TCRdist between CDR3 peptides within each V-J. Welch's t-statistics and random forest reduced fewer than 600 V-J features to roughly 13, which were used in a naive Bayes classifier (R e1071). In-frame beta chains were kept once TCRdb had trimmed the public reads at Q25 with fastp and called clones with MiXCR. All rows with the same CDR3 protein become a single entry with the most common DNA and genes. These V and J calls are TCRdb output, not the study's own analysis. The sample has approximately 400,000 distinct CDR3 sequences on record, roughly 13% of them singletons. About a fifth of the sample is in the top ten clones.

CDR1 and CDR2 were assigned from the germline V gene as SGHRS and YFSETQ. Clipping removes 4 bases from V and 5 bases from J, with 13 as the unmatched junction base count. Its CDR3 holds 18 amino acids, cysteine through phenylalanine. CDR3 DNA is the only sequence kept; it has 54 bases, read in frame from the first base. Sequencing used blood. The TCR originated in a man aged 25 to 40 with Graves' hyperthyroidism that later progressed to Graves' ophthalmopathy. The sequence is built from TRBV5-1 and TRBJ2-3, and TRBD2 aligns with 13 junction nucleotides. The nucleotides are TGCGCCAGCAGCCCTCCCCTCCTACTAGCGGGGGGGGGAGATACGCAGTATTTT. It codes for CASSPPLLLAGGGDTQYF.